This is a list of T cell receptor beta chains from one sample in a study of response to subunit inactivated influenza vaccine. TCRdb re-derived calls from the RT-PCR reads in MiXCR, one entry per CDR3 protein. The data contain 650,000 to 800,000 distinct CDR3 sequences, about 14% of them singletons. This sample comprised PBMCs from blood, obtained less than 15 days before vaccination. These receptors originate from a man over 45 who received an inactivated influenza vaccine. Both conserved end residues are part of each CDR3. Each record gives: V gene, D gene, clone size, J gene, CDR3 protein, CDR3 DNA. The D gene is left open where the match is weak. The listing skips clone size in some rows; elsewhere it reads once, few, many or a size class.

TRBV29-1	-	few	TRBJ2-5	CSVEVGTRETQYF	TGCAGCGTTGAAGTGGGGACGCGGGAGACCCAGTACTTC
TRBV3-1	TRBD2	-	TRBJ2-2	CAAGLAGNTGELFF	TGTGCCGCAGGACTAGCGGGGAACACCGGGGAGCTGTTTTTT
TRBV7-2	TRBD2	few	TRBJ2-7	CASSSPQTSGRADF	TGTGCCAGCAGCTCCCCCCAGACTAGCGGGAGGGCCGACTTC
TRBV20-1	-	-	TRBJ2-7	CSASKGGEQYF	TGCAGTGCTAGTAAGGGTGGCGAGCAGTACTTC
TRBV30	-	few	TRBJ1-1	CAWDEWRTEAFF	TGTGCCTGGGACGAATGGAGAACTGAAGCTTTCTTT
TRBV5-1	TRBD2	-	TRBJ2-7	CASSRTLVGGGHEQYF	TGCGCCAGCAGCCGTACTCTTGTTGGCGGGGGACACGAGCAGTACTTC
TRBV10-2	TRBD2	few	TRBJ2-3	CASRLTSEGTDTQYF	TGCGCCAGCAGGCTTACTAGCGAGGGCACAGATACGCAGTATTTT
TRBV9	TRBD2	-	TRBJ2-2	CASSARLAGDTGELFF	TGTGCCAGCAGCGCGCGACTAGCGGGAGACACCGGGGAGCTGTTTTTT
TRBV7-9	-	once	TRBJ2-5	CASSLDVYPETQYF	TGTGCCAGCAGCCTCGATGTGTACCCGGAGACCCAGTACTTC
TRBV5-1	-	-	TRBJ1-2	CASGVDGDYGYTF	TGCGCCAGCGGCGTCGACGGCGACTATGGCTACACCTTC
TRBV19	-	many	TRBJ1-1	CASTPSRILNTEAFF	TGTGCCAGTACCCCGAGCAGAATATTGAACACTGAAGCTTTCTTT
TRBV6-2/TRBV6-3	TRBD2	-	TRBJ2-1	CASSSYRPGTSARNEQFF	TGTGCCAGCAGTTCCTATCGCCCCGGGACTAGCGCGAGAAATGAGCAGTTCTTC
TRBV2	TRBD1	few	TRBJ2-5	CASSWTGYNMAMETQYF	TGTGCCAGCAGTTGGACAGGGTACAATATGGCCATGGAGACCCAGTACTTC
TRBV12-3/TRBV12-4	TRBD1	-	TRBJ2-5	CASSARTGGDETQYF	TGTGCCAGCAGTGCCCGGACAGGGGGCGATGAGACCCAGTACTTC
TRBV11-2	-	many	TRBJ2-7	CASSLGSGQYEQYF	TGTGCCAGCAGCTTAGGGTCAGGTCAATACGAGCAGTACTTC
TRBV20-1	-	few	TRBJ2-1	CSARDEGGTYNEQFF	TGCAGTGCTAGAGATGAGGGGGGTACCTACAATGAGCAGTTCTTC
TRBV7-2	-	-	TRBJ1-2	CASSETQGIGYTF	TGTGCCAGCAGCGAAACACAGGGAATTGGCTACACCTTC
TRBV18	TRBD1	-	TRBJ2-1	CASSPGTENNEQFF	TGTGCCAGCTCACCAGGGACAGAAAACAATGAGCAGTTCTTC
TRBV20-1	-	-	TRBJ2-5	CSATSRVPISGQETQYF	TGCAGTGCTACCTCGCGCGTGCCCATTTCTGGCCAAGAGACCCAGTACTTC
TRBV4-2	-	few	TRBJ1-6	CASSLREGVGNSPLHF	TGTGCCAGCAGCCTCAGGGAGGGAGTGGGAAATTCACCCCTCCACTTT
TRBV20-1	TRBD2	-	TRBJ2-1	CRAVPGTSYNEQFF	TGCAGGGCTGTTCCCGGGACTAGCTACAATGAGCAGTTCTTC
TRBV7-3	-	few	TRBJ2-5	CASSLYRQETQYF	TGTGCCAGCAGCCTCTACCGCCAAGAGACCCAGTACTTC
TRBV29-1	TRBD1	many	TRBJ2-7	CSVEAEGTGSYEQYF	TGCAGCGTTGAGGCCGAGGGGACAGGGTCATACGAGCAGTACTTC
TRBV4-3	-	few	TRBJ1-1	CASSHAGRNTEAFF	TGCGCCAGCAGCCATGCGGGGCGGAACACTGAAGCTTTCTTT
TRBV20-1	-	many	TRBJ2-7	CSASLSYEQYF	TGCAGTGCCTCCTTATCCTACGAGCAGTACTTC
TRBV3-1	TRBD1	few	TRBJ2-7	CASSRMTGKSYEQYF	TGTGCCAGCAGCCGAATGACAGGGAAGTCCTACGAGCAGTACTTC
TRBV7-6	TRBD2	many	TRBJ2-5	CASSQDSPSGGAETQYF	TGTGCCAGCAGCCAAGATTCCCCTAGCGGGGGCGCGGAGACCCAGTACTTC
TRBV6-5	-	few	TRBJ1-5	CASSYGGVDGQPQHF	TGTGCCAGCAGTTACGGAGGGGTCGATGGGCAGCCCCAGCATTTT
TRBV24-1	-	few	TRBJ2-3	CATSDRTRINTDTQYF	TGTGCCACCAGTGACCGCACTAGAATTAACACAGATACGCAGTATTTT
TRBV4-1	-	-	TRBJ1-6	CASSQQGWESPLHF	TGCGCCAGCAGCCAGCAGGGGTGGGAATCACCCCTCCACTTT
TRBV7-8	-	-	TRBJ1-3	CASKPGVGGNTIYF	TGTGCCAGCAAACCGGGGGTGGGTGGAAACACCATATATTTT
TRBV9	TRBD2	-	TRBJ2-7	CASSVGPGTSGYEQYF	TGTGCCAGCAGCGTCGGTCCCGGGACTAGCGGCTACGAGCAGTACTTC
TRBV5-6	TRBD1	-	TRBJ2-5	CASSLSSTGGETQYF	TGTGCCAGCAGCCTCTCCTCAACAGGGGGGGAGACCCAGTACTTC
TRBV20-1	-	-	TRBJ2-5	CSARGQLEKTQYF	TGCAGTGCTAGGGGGCAGCTAGAAAAGACCCAGTACTTC
TRBV7-2	-	-	TRBJ2-5	CASSLNGLGETQYF	TGTGCCAGCAGCTTAAATGGGTTGGGAGAGACCCAGTACTTC
TRBV6-5	-	few	TRBJ1-1	CASTQDFRRAFF	TGTGCCAGCACCCAGGACTTTCGGAGGGCTTTCTTT
TRBV12-3/TRBV12-4	-	-	TRBJ1-4	CASSRTVEKLFF	TGTGCCAGCAGCCGGACAGTTGAAAAACTGTTTTTT
TRBV5-1	-	many	TRBJ2-5	CASSLGRGQETQYF	TGTGCCAGCAGCTTAGGAAGGGGGCAAGAGACCCAGTACTTC
TRBV7-9	TRBD1	-	TRBJ2-5	CASSLGPTGSGETQYF	TGTGCCAGCAGCTTAGGTCCGACAGGGAGTGGAGAGACCCAGTACTTC
TRBV5-1	TRBD2	few	TRBJ2-3	CASSLGTSGDTQYF	TGCGCCAGCAGCTTGGGGACTAGCGGAGATACGCAGTATTTT
TRBV20-1	-	many	TRBJ2-7	CSARDPRYEQYF	TGCAGTGCTAGAGATCCCCGCTACGAGCAGTACTTC
TRBV6-1	-	-	TRBJ1-5	CASRKEHSNQPQHF	TGTGCCAGCAGAAAGGAACATAGCAATCAGCCCCAGCATTTT